This entry describes one T cell receptor beta chain. The data were obtained in a study of CD8 T cells in ankylosing spondylitis. TCRdb itself ran the 5' RACE reads through MiXCR, one entry per CDR3 protein. Seen here are 200,000 to 250,000 distinct CDR3 sequences, around 32% observed once, and the top ten hold about 4.2%. V was trimmed by 0 bases and J by 0 bases, leaving 9 bases between them. The germline CDR1 and CDR2 sequences are DFQATT and SNEGSKA (reference sequence). This CDR3 is 15 amino acids long. Specimen: blood, either unsorted or a sorted T cell fraction (not recorded which). This TCR was recovered from a male donor with ankylosing spondylitis or in good health (not recorded which). The chain uses TRBV20-1 and TRBJ1-5; no definite D call. CDR3 in amino acids: CSARDPENSNQPQHF. The CDR3 DNA is TGCAGTGCTAGAGACCCGGAGAATAGCAATCAGCCCCAGCATTTT.